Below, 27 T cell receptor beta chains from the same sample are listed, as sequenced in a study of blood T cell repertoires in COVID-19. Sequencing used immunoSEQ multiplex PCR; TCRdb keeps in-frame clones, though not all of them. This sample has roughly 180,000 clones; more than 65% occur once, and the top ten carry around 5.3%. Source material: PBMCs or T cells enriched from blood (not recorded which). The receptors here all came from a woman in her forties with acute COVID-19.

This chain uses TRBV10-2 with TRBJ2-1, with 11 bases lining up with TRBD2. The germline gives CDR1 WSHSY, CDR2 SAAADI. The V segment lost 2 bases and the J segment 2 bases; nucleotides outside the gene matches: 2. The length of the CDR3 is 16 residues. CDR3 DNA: TGCGCCAGCAGTGAGAGACTAGCGGGAACCTACAATGAGCAGTTCTTC. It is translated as CASSERLAGTYNEQFF.

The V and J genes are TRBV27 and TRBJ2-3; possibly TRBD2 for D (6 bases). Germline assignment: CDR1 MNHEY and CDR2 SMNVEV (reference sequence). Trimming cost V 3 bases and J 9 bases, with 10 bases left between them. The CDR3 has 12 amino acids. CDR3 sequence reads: CASSFGGETQYF. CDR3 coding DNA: TGTGCCAGCAGTTTTGGAGGGGAAACGCAGTATTTT.

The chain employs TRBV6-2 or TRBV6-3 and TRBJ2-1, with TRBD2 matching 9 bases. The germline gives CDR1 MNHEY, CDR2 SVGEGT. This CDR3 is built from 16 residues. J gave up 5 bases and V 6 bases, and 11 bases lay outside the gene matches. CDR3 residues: CASSPIAGDYHNEQFF. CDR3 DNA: TGTGCCAGCAGCCCAATAGCGGGAGACTACCACAATGAGCAGTTCTTC.

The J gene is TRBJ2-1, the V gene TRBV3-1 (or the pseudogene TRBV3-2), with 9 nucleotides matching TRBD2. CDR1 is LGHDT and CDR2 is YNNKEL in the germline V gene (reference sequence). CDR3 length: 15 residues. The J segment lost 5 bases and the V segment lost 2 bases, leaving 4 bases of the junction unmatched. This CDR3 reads CASSQSGRYHNEQFF. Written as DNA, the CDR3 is TGTGCCAGCAGCCAAAGCGGGAGGTACCACAATGAGCAGTTCTTC.

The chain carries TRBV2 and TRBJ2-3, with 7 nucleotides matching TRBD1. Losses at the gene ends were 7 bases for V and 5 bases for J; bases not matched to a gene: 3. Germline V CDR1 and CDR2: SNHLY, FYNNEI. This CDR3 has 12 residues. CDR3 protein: CASNRQGDTQYF. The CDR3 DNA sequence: TGTGCCAGCAACCGACAGGGAGATACGCAGTATTTT.

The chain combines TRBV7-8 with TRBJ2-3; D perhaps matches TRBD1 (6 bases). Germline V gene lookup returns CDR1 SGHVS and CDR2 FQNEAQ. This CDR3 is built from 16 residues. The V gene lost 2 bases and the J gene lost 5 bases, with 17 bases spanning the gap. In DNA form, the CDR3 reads TGTGCCAGCAGCTTACGCCCGGCTTTCAGGGGAGATACGCAGTATTTT. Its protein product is CASSLRPAFRGDTQYF.

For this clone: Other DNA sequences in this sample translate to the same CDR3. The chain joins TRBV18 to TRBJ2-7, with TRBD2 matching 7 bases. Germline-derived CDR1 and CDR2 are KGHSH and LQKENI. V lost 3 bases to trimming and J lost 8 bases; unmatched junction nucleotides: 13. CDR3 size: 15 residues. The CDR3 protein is CASSPGGQLGGKQYF. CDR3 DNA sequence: TGTGCCAGCTCACCTGGGGGTCAGCTCGGGGGGAAGCAGTACTTC.

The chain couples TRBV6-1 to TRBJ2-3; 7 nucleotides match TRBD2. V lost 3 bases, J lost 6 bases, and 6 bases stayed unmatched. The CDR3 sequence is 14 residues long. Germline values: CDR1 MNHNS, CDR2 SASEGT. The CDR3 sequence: CASSDRTRRDTQYF. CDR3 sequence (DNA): TGTGCCAGCAGTGACCGGACTAGACGGGATACGCAGTATTTT.

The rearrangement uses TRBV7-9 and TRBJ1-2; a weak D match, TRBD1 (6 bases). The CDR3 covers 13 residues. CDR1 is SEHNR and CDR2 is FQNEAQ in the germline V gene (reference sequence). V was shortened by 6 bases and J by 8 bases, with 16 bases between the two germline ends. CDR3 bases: TGTGCCAGCAGAGGAACAGGGAGTAGGGGCTACACCTTC. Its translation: CASRGTGSRGYTF.

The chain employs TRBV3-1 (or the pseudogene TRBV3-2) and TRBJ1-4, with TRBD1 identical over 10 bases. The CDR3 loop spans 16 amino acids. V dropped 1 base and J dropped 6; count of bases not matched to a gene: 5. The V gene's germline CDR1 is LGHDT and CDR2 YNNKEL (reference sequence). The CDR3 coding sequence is TGTGCCAGCAGCCAAGGGCCCGGGACAGGGGATGAAAAACTGTTTTTT. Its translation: CASSQGPGTGDEKLFF.

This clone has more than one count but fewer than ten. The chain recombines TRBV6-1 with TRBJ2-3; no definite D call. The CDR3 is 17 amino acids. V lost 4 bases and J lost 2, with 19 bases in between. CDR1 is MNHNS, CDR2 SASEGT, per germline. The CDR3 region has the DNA TGTGCCAGCAGTGGTCTAATGCCGGGTCCCAACACAGATACGCAGTATTTT. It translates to CASSGLMPGPNTDTQYF.

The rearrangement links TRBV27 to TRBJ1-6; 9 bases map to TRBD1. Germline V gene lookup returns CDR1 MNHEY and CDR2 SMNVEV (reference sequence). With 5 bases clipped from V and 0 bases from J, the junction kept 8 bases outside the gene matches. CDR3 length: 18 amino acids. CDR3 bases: TGTGCCAGCAGTCCCGGGACAGGGTCGAGCTCCTATAATTCACCCCTCCACTTT. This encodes CASSPGTGSSSYNSPLHF.

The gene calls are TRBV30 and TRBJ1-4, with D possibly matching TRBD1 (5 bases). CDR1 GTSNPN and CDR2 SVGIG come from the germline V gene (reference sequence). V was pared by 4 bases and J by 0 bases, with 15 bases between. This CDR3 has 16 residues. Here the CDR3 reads CAWIGQRETTNEKLFF. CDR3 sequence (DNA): TGTGCCTGGATCGGACAAAGGGAAACAACTAATGAAAAACTGTTTTTT.

CDR3 in amino acids: CATSELRDYQQFF. CDR3 nucleotide sequence: TGTGCCACCAGTGAACTCCGGGACTACCAGCAGTTCTTC. The chain is built from TRBV24-1 and TRBJ2-1, with 7 bases lining up with TRBD2. In germline, CDR1 is KGHDR, CDR2 SFDVKD. V shed 4 bases and J 11 bases; nucleotides not matched to a gene: 7. The CDR3 has 13 residues.

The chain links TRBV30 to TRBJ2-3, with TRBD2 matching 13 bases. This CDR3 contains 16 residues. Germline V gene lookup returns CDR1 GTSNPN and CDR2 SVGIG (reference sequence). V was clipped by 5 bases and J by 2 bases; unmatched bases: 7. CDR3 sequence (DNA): TGTGCCTGGGGAACTAGCGGGAGGGACCTCACAGATACGCAGTATTTT. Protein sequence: CAWGTSGRDLTDTQYF.

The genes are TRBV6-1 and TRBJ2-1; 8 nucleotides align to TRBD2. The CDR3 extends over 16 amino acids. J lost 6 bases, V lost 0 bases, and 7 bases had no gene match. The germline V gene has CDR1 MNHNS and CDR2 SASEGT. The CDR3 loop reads CASSEAASGSLNEQFF. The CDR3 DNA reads TGTGCCAGCAGTGAAGCTGCTAGCGGGTCCCTCAATGAGCAGTTCTTC.

The CDR3 DNA follows: TGTGCCAGCAGCCAGCTGGGAGGACCCCAAGAGACCCAGTACTTC. It encodes CASSQLGGPQETQYF. J is TRBJ2-5 and V is TRBV3-1 (or the pseudogene TRBV3-2); TRBD2 might be the D (6 bases). V gave up 3 bases and J gave up 1 base, with 12 bases separating them. CDR3 length: 15 amino acids. Germline V lookup: CDR1 LGHDT, CDR2 YNNKEL (reference sequence).

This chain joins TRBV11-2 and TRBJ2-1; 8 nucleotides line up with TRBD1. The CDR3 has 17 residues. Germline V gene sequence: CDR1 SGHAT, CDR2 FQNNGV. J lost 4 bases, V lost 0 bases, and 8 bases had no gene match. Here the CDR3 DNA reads TGTGCCAGCAGCTTAGAGGGCGACCAGGGGGCTTACAATGAGCAGTTCTTC. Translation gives CASSLEGDQGAYNEQFF.

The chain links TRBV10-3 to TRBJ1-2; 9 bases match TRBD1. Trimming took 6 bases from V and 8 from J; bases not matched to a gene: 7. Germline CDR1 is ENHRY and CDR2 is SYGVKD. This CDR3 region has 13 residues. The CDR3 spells CAIRWTGAGGYTF. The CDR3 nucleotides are TGTGCCATCAGATGGACAGGGGCGGGGGGCTACACCTTC.

The CDR3 loop is CASSPRAESPLHF. The DNA of the CDR3 is TGTGCCAGCAGTCCGCGGGCCGAATCACCCCTCCACTTT. The rearrangement uses TRBV12-3 or TRBV12-4 and TRBJ1-6; D is ambiguous. This CDR3 region has 13 residues. Trimming removed 5 bases at V and 10 bases at J, with 12 bases between.

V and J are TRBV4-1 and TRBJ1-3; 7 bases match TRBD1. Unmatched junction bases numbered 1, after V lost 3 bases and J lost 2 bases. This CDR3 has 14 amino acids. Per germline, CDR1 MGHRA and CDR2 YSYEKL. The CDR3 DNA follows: TGCGCCAGCAGCCAGGGACAGACTGGAAACACCATATATTTT. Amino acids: CASSQGQTGNTIYF.

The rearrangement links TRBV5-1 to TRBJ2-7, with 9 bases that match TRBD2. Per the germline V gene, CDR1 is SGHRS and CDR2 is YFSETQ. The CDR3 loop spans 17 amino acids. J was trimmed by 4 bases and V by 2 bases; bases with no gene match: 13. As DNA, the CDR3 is TGCGCCAGCAGCTTACAATCCGGGGCGGGAGGGCGGTACGAGCAGTACTTC. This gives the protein CASSLQSGAGGRYEQYF.

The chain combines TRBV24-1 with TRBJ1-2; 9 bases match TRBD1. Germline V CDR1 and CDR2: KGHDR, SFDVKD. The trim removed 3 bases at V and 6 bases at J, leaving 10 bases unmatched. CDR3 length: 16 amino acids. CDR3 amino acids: CATSDGTGGAVDGYTF. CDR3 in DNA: TGTGCCACCAGTGATGGAACAGGGGGCGCAGTGGATGGCTACACCTTC.

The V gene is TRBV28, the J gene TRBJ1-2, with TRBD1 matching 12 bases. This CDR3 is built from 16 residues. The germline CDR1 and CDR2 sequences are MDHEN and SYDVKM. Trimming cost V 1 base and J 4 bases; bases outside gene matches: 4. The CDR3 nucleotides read TGTGCCAGCAGTTTATCCGGGACAGGGGGCGCCTATGGCTACACCTTC. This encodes CASSLSGTGGAYGYTF.

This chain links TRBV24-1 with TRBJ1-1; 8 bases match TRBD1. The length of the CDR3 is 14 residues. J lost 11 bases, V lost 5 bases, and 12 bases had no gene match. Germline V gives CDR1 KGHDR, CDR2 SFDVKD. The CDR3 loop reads CATSAPGQGQKAFF. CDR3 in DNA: TGTGCCACCAGTGCCCCCGGACAGGGCCAAAAGGCTTTCTTT.

CDR3 coding DNA: TGTGCCAGCAGCCAAGATGGGACTAGATGGTACGAGCAGTACTTC. It codes for CASSQDGTRWYEQYF. The V call is TRBV14, the J call TRBJ2-7, with TRBD2 matching over 8 bases. The CDR3 consists of 15 residues. V lost 0 bases to trimming and J lost 4 bases; unmatched junction nucleotides: 5. CDR1 is SGHDN, CDR2 FVKESK, per germline.

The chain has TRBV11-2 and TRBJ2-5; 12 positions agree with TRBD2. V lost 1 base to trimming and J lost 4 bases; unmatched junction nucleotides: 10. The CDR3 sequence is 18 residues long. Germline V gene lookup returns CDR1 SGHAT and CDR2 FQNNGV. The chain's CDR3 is CASSLGVLAGGLTETQYF. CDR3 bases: TGTGCCAGCAGCTTAGGGGTCCTAGCGGGAGGGTTAACAGAGACCCAGTACTTC.